This TCR beta chain was sequenced for a study of CD8+CD57+ T cells in acquired aplastic anemia. Sequenced patients had shown CD8+CD57+ cell expansion by flow cytometry. This clonotype has at least ten counts. Using genomic DNA as the template, TCR beta VDJ and CDR3 profiling was carried out. One entry per CDR3 protein results from TCRdb running MiXCR on the reads. The table has about 180,000 distinct CDR3 sequences, about half seen once. CDR1 and CDR2 from the germline V gene are SGHVS and FQNEAQ. This CDR3 comprises 12 residues. V shed 2 bases and J shed 6 bases, with 5 bases lying between them. The chain carries TRBV7-8 and TRBJ2-1; D is unresolved. This sequence was found in a human donor with aplastic anemia. Sequencing used sorted CD4+, CD8+, or CD8+CD57+ T cells (not recorded which) from PBMCs. CDR3 nucleotide sequence: TGTGCCAGCAGCTTAAGGGTCAATGAGCAGTTCTTC. It translates to CASSLRVNEQFF.